This T cell receptor beta chain was captured in a study of T-cell reconstitution after alpha-beta-depleted transplantation in children. CDR3 length equals 12 residues. Germline V gene lookup returns CDR1 SQVTM and CDR2 ANQGSEA. The V gene lost 5 bases and the J gene lost 2 bases, with 7 bases spanning the gap. TCRbeta library preparation incorporated unique molecular identifiers. TCRdb re-called the PCR reads through MiXCR, storing one row per CDR3 protein. The sample consists of hundreds of thousands of distinct CDR3 sequences, roughly 15% of them appearing once. This receptor was obtained from a human donor who donated a stem cell graft to a child with Fanconi anemia. The specimen comprised PBMCs, sampled from the stem cell graft. The rearrangement links TRBV29-1 to TRBJ1-3; D perhaps matches TRBD1 (5 bases). CDR3 in DNA: TGCAGCGTTCGGGGGACTGGAAACACCATATATTTT. Encoded protein: CSVRGTGNTIYF. Using reference TRBV29-1 and TRBJ1-3 for the parts outside the CDR3, the full variable domain is SAVISQKPSRDICQRGTSLTIQCQVDSQVTMMFWYRQQPGQSLTLIATANQGSEATYESGFVIDKFPISRPNLTFSTLTVSNMSPEDSSIYLCSVRGTGNTIYFGEGSWLTVV.